This TCR beta chain was sequenced during a study of T cell responses to AZD1222 COVID-19 vaccine. Remarks on this clone: What it binds is unknown.

The protocol was immunoSEQ multiplex PCR, while the TCRdb copy is restricted to in-frame clones and leaves out a portion. The sample lists roughly 80,000 clones, approximately 85% occurring once. This CDR3 is 13 amino acids long. Germline V gene sequence: CDR1 KGHSH, CDR2 LQKENI. V lost 4 bases and J lost 1, with 7 bases in between. Broader study findings: As reported, nearly half of all spike-specific TCRs target variant regions that are unmutated. Clonal diversity may have been underestimated in mostly white British donors. Dominant at 160-218 and 743-854, vaccine-associated CD4 TCRs also spanned spike. Repertoire collection took place solely once the T cell response had peaked.

Sequences were derived from peripheral blood, sampled on day 0 of MenACWY control vaccination. The receptor's source is an adult in good health. The chain carries TRBV18 and TRBJ1-2, with a tentative D call TRBD1 (6 bases). In DNA form, the CDR3 reads TGTGCCAGCTCACAGGGGGTTAACTATGGCTACACCTTC. Amino acid sequence: CASSQGVNYGYTF.